This section outlines one T cell receptor (beta chain) sequence together with its context. Its antigen remains unidentified. Healthy bone marrow donors made up the donors. Donors were ostensibly healthy at sampling, although undocumented immune exposures were probable. The source of the sample is a study of cytomegalovirus exposure and HLA in healthy donors. Regarding the study as a whole: A later analysis linked a missense DCLRE1C variant to TCR beta V- and J-gene trimming.

The PCR used 60 Vbeta and 13 Jbeta primers. Original processing notes: An analysis that came later counted 73 million or so unique TCR beta chains, approximately 11 million shared. Profiling relied on immunoSEQ multiplex PCR, and the TCRdb table lists in-frame clones only, not all of them. The V and J calls and clone size come from that table; D and trimming were worked out from the DNA. The top ten clones hold roughly 2.3% of a sample with tens of thousands of clones, roughly 83% of them seen once. Trimming removed 3 bases from V and 6 bases from J, with 17 bases in between. CDR3 size: 16 residues. The germline V gene encodes CDR1 SNHLY and CDR2 FYNNEI.

This TCR was sampled from a woman aged 45-60 years in good health and CMV-seronegative. The V call is TRBV2, the J call TRBJ2-2; tentative D call: TRBD2 (5 bases). Material: PBMCs. The CDR3, as DNA: TGTGCCAGCAGTGATGCTGGCCGGGGTCGGGCCGGGGAGCTGTTTTTT. Encoded protein: CASSDAGRGRAGELFF.